These T cell receptor beta chains were read from a single sample in a study of cytomegalovirus exposure and HLA in healthy donors. Assay used: immunoSEQ multiplex PCR; TCRdb lists only in-frame clones, some missing. The top ten clones hold 2.5% to 3.5% of a sample with approximately 150,000 clones, over 80% of them seen once. Sequenced sample: PBMCs. These receptors all come from a woman aged 25-40 years in good health and CMV-seronegative. Each CDR3 is given with its conserved first and last residue. The order of the fields is V gene, J gene, D gene, clone size, CDR3 protein, CDR3 DNA. A D gene is named only where the DNA matches it firmly. For some rows the clone size is stated as once, few or many, or as a class when expanded; others skip it.

V gene: TRBV7-3
J gene: TRBJ2-7
D gene: NA
clone size: few
CDR3 protein: CASSKDTSYEQYF
CDR3 DNA: TGTGCCAGCAGCAAGGACACCTCCTACGAGCAGTACTTC

V gene: TRBV7-5
J gene: TRBJ1-1
D gene: NA
clone size: NA
CDR3 protein: CARSPLGRQGSVTEAFF
CDR3 DNA: TGTGCCAGAAGCCCCTTGGGCCGGCAGGGGTCTGTGACTGAAGCTTTCTTT

V gene: TRBV28
J gene: TRBJ2-2
D gene: TRBD2
clone size: NA
CDR3 protein: CASSSSGGTGELFF
CDR3 DNA: TGTGCCAGCAGCTCTAGCGGCGGCACCGGGGAGCTGTTTTTT

V gene: TRBV28
J gene: TRBJ1-1
D gene: TRBD1
clone size: NA
CDR3 protein: CASRSGRGLAFF
CDR3 DNA: TGTGCCAGCAGATCCGGCAGGGGGCTAGCTTTCTTT

V gene: TRBV10-3
J gene: TRBJ2-1
D gene: NA
clone size: NA
CDR3 protein: CAISAEGARDEQFF
CDR3 DNA: TGTGCCATCAGTGCGGAGGGGGCCCGGGATGAGCAGTTCTTC

V gene: TRBV5-1
J gene: TRBJ2-1
D gene: TRBD1
clone size: NA
CDR3 protein: CASSREGQGLNEQFF
CDR3 DNA: TGCGCCAGCAGCCGTGAGGGACAGGGCCTCAATGAGCAGTTCTTC

V gene: TRBV18
J gene: TRBJ2-5
D gene: NA
clone size: NA
CDR3 protein: CASSRTEETQYF
CDR3 DNA: TGTGCCAGCTCGCGGACAGAGGAGACCCAGTACTTC

V gene: TRBV4-2
J gene: TRBJ2-5
D gene: TRBD2
clone size: NA
CDR3 protein: CASSQEGGSGETQYF
CDR3 DNA: TGTGCCAGCAGCCAAGAAGGCGGGAGTGGGGAGACCCAGTACTTC

V gene: TRBV19
J gene: TRBJ1-5
D gene: NA
clone size: few
CDR3 protein: CASSRQVNQPQHF
CDR3 DNA: TGTGCCAGTAGTCGACAGGTCAATCAGCCCCAGCATTTT

V gene: TRBV6-5
J gene: TRBJ1-2
D gene: NA
clone size: NA
CDR3 protein: CASGSGEGYGYTF
CDR3 DNA: TGTGCCAGCGGCTCAGGGGAAGGCTATGGCTACACCTTC

V gene: TRBV7-9
J gene: TRBJ2-3
D gene: NA
clone size: NA
CDR3 protein: CASSPRTAWIGTDTQYF
CDR3 DNA: TGTGCCAGCAGCCCCCGGACAGCCTGGATTGGCACAGATACGCAGTATTTT

V gene: TRBV7-2
J gene: TRBJ1-2
D gene: NA
clone size: NA
CDR3 protein: CASSPERQIVYGGYTF
CDR3 DNA: TGTGCCAGCAGCCCCGAGCGGCAGATAGTATACGGCGGCTACACCTTC

V gene: TRBV5-8
J gene: TRBJ1-1
D gene: NA
clone size: NA
CDR3 protein: CASSLGIGFSTEAFF
CDR3 DNA: TGTGCCAGCAGCTTGGGCATCGGGTTTTCAACTGAAGCTTTCTTT

V gene: TRBV2
J gene: TRBJ2-7
D gene: TRBD1
clone size: few
CDR3 protein: CASRRPGQTSREQYF
CDR3 DNA: TGTGCCAGCAGAAGACCGGGACAGACGTCCCGCGAGCAGTACTTC

V gene: TRBV5-1
J gene: TRBJ1-1
D gene: NA
clone size: few
CDR3 protein: CASSLGLRESYGAFF
CDR3 DNA: TGCGCCAGCAGCTTAGGGCTTCGGGAATCGTACGGCGCTTTCTTT

V gene: TRBV29-1
J gene: TRBJ1-4
D gene: NA
clone size: NA
CDR3 protein: CSVGVGTNEKLFF
CDR3 DNA: TGCAGCGTTGGAGTCGGTACTAATGAAAAACTGTTTTTT

V gene: TRBV9
J gene: TRBJ1-2
D gene: TRBD1
clone size: NA
CDR3 protein: CASSPPGQVYGYTF
CDR3 DNA: TGTGCCAGCAGCCCCCCCGGACAGGTCTATGGCTACACCTTC

V gene: TRBV7-2
J gene: TRBJ2-1
D gene: TRBD2
clone size: NA
CDR3 protein: CASSLGPGLAGGREQFF
CDR3 DNA: TGTGCCAGCAGCTTAGGACCGGGACTAGCGGGAGGACGTGAGCAGTTCTTC

V gene: TRBV5-1
J gene: TRBJ1-1
D gene: NA
clone size: few
CDR3 protein: CASRYDSQNTEAFF
CDR3 DNA: TGCGCCAGCAGATACGACAGCCAGAACACTGAAGCTTTCTTT

V gene: TRBV4-1
J gene: TRBJ1-5
D gene: NA
clone size: few
CDR3 protein: CASSQEPRVNQPQHF
CDR3 DNA: TGCGCCAGCAGCCAAGAACCCAGGGTCAATCAGCCCCAGCATTTT

V gene: TRBV9
J gene: TRBJ1-1
D gene: NA
clone size: few
CDR3 protein: CASSVVGENTEAFF
CDR3 DNA: TGTGCCAGCAGCGTAGTTGGAGAAAACACTGAAGCTTTCTTT

V gene: TRBV5-4
J gene: TRBJ2-4
D gene: NA
clone size: NA
CDR3 protein: CASSSPDSVQYF
CDR3 DNA: TGTGCCAGCAGCAGCCCGGACTCCGTTCAGTACTTC

V gene: TRBV5-1
J gene: TRBJ2-1
D gene: TRBD2
clone size: NA
CDR3 protein: CASSSGLALEQFF
CDR3 DNA: TGCGCCAGCAGCTCGGGACTAGCGCTTGAGCAGTTCTTC

V gene: TRBV5-5
J gene: TRBJ2-2
D gene: TRBD1
clone size: NA
CDR3 protein: CASRRQGLVAGELFF
CDR3 DNA: TGTGCCAGCAGAAGACAGGGTTTAGTGGCCGGGGAGCTGTTTTTT

V gene: TRBV5-1
J gene: TRBJ2-5
D gene: TRBD1
clone size: once
CDR3 protein: CASSSGQAQETQYF
CDR3 DNA: TGCGCCAGCAGCTCGGGACAGGCCCAAGAGACCCAGTACTTC

V gene: TRBV4-3
J gene: TRBJ2-3
D gene: TRBD2
clone size: NA
CDR3 protein: CASSQSIGTSGGAADTQYF
CDR3 DNA: TGCGCCAGCAGCCAATCGATTGGGACTAGCGGGGGGGCCGCAGATACGCAGTATTTT

V gene: TRBV5-4
J gene: TRBJ2-3
D gene: TRBD2
clone size: NA
CDR3 protein: CASSPGLAGGPSTDTQYF
CDR3 DNA: TGTGCCAGCAGCCCCGGACTAGCGGGGGGGCCGAGCACAGATACGCAGTATTTT

V gene: TRBV28
J gene: TRBJ2-2
D gene: TRBD2
clone size: NA
CDR3 protein: CASSLRTSGSPGELFF
CDR3 DNA: TGTGCCAGCAGTTTAAGGACTAGCGGGAGCCCCGGGGAGCTGTTTTTT

V gene: TRBV18
J gene: TRBJ1-2
D gene: TRBD1
clone size: NA
CDR3 protein: CASSPPNRDREYGYTF
CDR3 DNA: TGTGCCAGCTCACCACCCAACCGGGACAGGGAGTATGGCTACACCTTC

V gene: TRBV12-5
J gene: TRBJ2-5
D gene: NA
clone size: NA
CDR3 protein: CASGLDRSRETQYF
CDR3 DNA: TGTGCTAGTGGTTTGGACAGAAGCCGGGAGACCCAGTACTTC

V gene: TRBV7-3
J gene: TRBJ2-1
D gene: NA
clone size: NA
CDR3 protein: CASSPQGRESNEQFF
CDR3 DNA: TGTGCCAGCAGCCCCCAGGGGCGGGAGTCCAATGAGCAGTTCTTC

V gene: TRBV7-9
J gene: TRBJ2-1
D gene: NA
clone size: NA
CDR3 protein: CASTSRNEQFF
CDR3 DNA: TGTGCCAGCACCTCTCGTAATGAGCAGTTCTTC

V gene: TRBV6-5
J gene: TRBJ1-2
D gene: NA
clone size: NA
CDR3 protein: CASTPGRGSGYTF
CDR3 DNA: TGTGCCAGCACCCCAGGCAGGGGAAGTGGCTACACCTTC

V gene: TRBV6-6
J gene: TRBJ1-4
D gene: TRBD1
clone size: NA
CDR3 protein: CASSYRRGQGKEKLFF
CDR3 DNA: TGTGCCAGCAGTTACCGTCGGGGACAGGGAAAGGAAAAACTGTTTTTT

V gene: TRBV30
J gene: TRBJ1-1
D gene: TRBD1
clone size: NA
CDR3 protein: CAWSDRGRGEAFF
CDR3 DNA: TGTGCCTGGAGTGACAGGGGTCGAGGTGAAGCTTTCTTT

V gene: TRBV2
J gene: TRBJ1-4
D gene: TRBD1
clone size: few
CDR3 protein: CASRMGQSSRNEKLFF
CDR3 DNA: TGTGCCAGCAGGATGGGACAGAGTTCAAGGAATGAAAAACTGTTTTTT

V gene: TRBV7-2
J gene: TRBJ2-7
D gene: TRBD2
clone size: NA
CDR3 protein: CASSASGYEQYF
CDR3 DNA: TGTGCCAGCAGCGCTAGCGGGTACGAGCAGTACTTC

V gene: TRBV2
J gene: TRBJ1-1
D gene: NA
clone size: NA
CDR3 protein: CASSEGQTNTEAFF
CDR3 DNA: TGTGCCAGCAGCGAAGGACAGACAAACACTGAAGCTTTCTTT

V gene: TRBV6-5
J gene: TRBJ1-1
D gene: NA
clone size: NA
CDR3 protein: CASSYSPSPGYTEAFF
CDR3 DNA: TGTGCCAGCAGTTACTCTCCCTCTCCAGGGTACACTGAAGCTTTCTTT

V gene: TRBV4-3
J gene: TRBJ2-6
D gene: NA
clone size: few
CDR3 protein: CASSQEGSSGANVLTF
CDR3 DNA: TGCGCCAGCAGCCAAGAGGGGAGCTCTGGGGCCAACGTCCTGACTTTC

V gene: TRBV10-2
J gene: TRBJ2-5
D gene: TRBD2
clone size: NA
CDR3 protein: CASRLSGGAGETQYF
CDR3 DNA: TGCGCCAGCAGGCTTAGCGGGGGGGCAGGAGAGACCCAGTACTTC

V gene: TRBV14
J gene: TRBJ2-5
D gene: TRBD1
clone size: NA
CDR3 protein: CASSQDLGQNQNPGETQYF
CDR3 DNA: TGTGCCAGCAGCCAAGATCTGGGACAGAATCAAAATCCGGGAGAGACCCAGTACTTC

V gene: TRBV11-2
J gene: TRBJ2-7
D gene: NA
clone size: once
CDR3 protein: CASSSNYEQYF
CDR3 DNA: TGTGCCAGCAGCTCCAACTACGAGCAGTACTTC

V gene: TRBV27
J gene: TRBJ2-7
D gene: TRBD2
clone size: once
CDR3 protein: CATRGAGRAYEQYF
CDR3 DNA: TGTGCCACGCGGGGGGCAGGCCGAGCCTACGAGCAGTACTTC

V gene: TRBV7-7
J gene: TRBJ2-2
D gene: NA
clone size: few
CDR3 protein: CASRDYRGSDTGELFF
CDR3 DNA: TGTGCCAGCAGGGACTACCGGGGGTCGGACACCGGGGAGCTGTTTTTT

V gene: TRBV9
J gene: TRBJ1-1
D gene: NA
clone size: NA
CDR3 protein: CASSVRDTPEAFF
CDR3 DNA: TGTGCCAGCAGCGTGAGGGACACCCCTGAAGCTTTCTTT

V gene: TRBV7-9
J gene: TRBJ2-1
D gene: TRBD2
clone size: few
CDR3 protein: CASSFPASGGNEQFF
CDR3 DNA: TGTGCCAGCAGCTTCCCGGCTAGCGGGGGCAATGAGCAGTTCTTC

V gene: TRBV2
J gene: TRBJ1-5
D gene: NA
clone size: NA
CDR3 protein: CASSEGGTGSNQPQHF
CDR3 DNA: TGTGCCAGCAGTGAAGGGGGAACAGGCAGCAATCAGCCCCAGCATTTT

V gene: TRBV4-3
J gene: TRBJ1-6
D gene: TRBD1
clone size: few
CDR3 protein: CASSQATSGQGNSPLHF
CDR3 DNA: TGCGCCAGCAGCCAAGCGACTTCGGGACAGGGTAATTCACCCCTCCACTTT

V gene: TRBV11-2
J gene: TRBJ2-3
D gene: NA
clone size: NA
CDR3 protein: CASSLEQADTQYF
CDR3 DNA: TGTGCCAGCAGCTTAGAACAGGCAGATACGCAGTATTTT

V gene: TRBV9
J gene: TRBJ2-4
D gene: NA
clone size: NA
CDR3 protein: CASSVEELSNIQYF
CDR3 DNA: TGTGCCAGCAGCGTAGAGGAGCTATCAAACATTCAGTACTTC

V gene: TRBV18
J gene: TRBJ1-1
D gene: TRBD1
clone size: NA
CDR3 protein: CASSPPGTGVTEAFF
CDR3 DNA: TGTGCCAGCTCACCACCCGGGACAGGGGTTACTGAAGCTTTCTTT

V gene: TRBV27
J gene: TRBJ1-1
D gene: TRBD1
clone size: NA
CDR3 protein: CASSPATLDRVSTEAFF
CDR3 DNA: TGTGCCAGCTCCCCGGCTACTTTGGACAGGGTCAGCACTGAAGCCTTCTTT

V gene: TRBV5-1
J gene: TRBJ2-7
D gene: TRBD2
clone size: NA
CDR3 protein: CASSQGLAGASTLYEQYF
CDR3 DNA: TGCGCCAGCAGCCAGGGACTAGCGGGGGCGTCGACTCTCTACGAGCAGTACTTC

V gene: TRBV5-1
J gene: TRBJ2-1
D gene: TRBD2
clone size: NA
CDR3 protein: CASSLLRESNEQFF
CDR3 DNA: TGCGCCAGCAGCTTGTTGCGGGAGAGCAATGAGCAGTTCTTC

V gene: TRBV2
J gene: TRBJ2-2
D gene: TRBD2
clone size: once
CDR3 protein: CASSEAPGVAGLRTGELFF
CDR3 DNA: TGTGCCAGCAGTGAAGCCCCGGGGGTAGCGGGGCTAAGGACCGGGGAGCTGTTTTTT